The rows below give T cell receptor beta chains drawn from one sample of a study of T-cell memory formation after mild COVID-19. One entry per CDR3 protein results from TCRdb running MiXCR on the 5' RACE reads. The table includes 100,000 to 150,000 distinct CDR3 sequences, 15% to 20% detected once. The sequenced material came from PBMCs or a T cell subset sorted from them (not recorded which). These receptor sequences come from a man aged 18 to 30 who had mild COVID-19 (a few samples of this study predate the infection). Cell type and time point are not known. Both conserved end residues are part of each CDR3. The D gene is left open where the match is weak. Clone size is shown for a subset of rows, as once, few, many or a class of expanded clone.

TRBV9	14	-	TRBJ2-1	-	CASSPRLIYNEQFF	TGTGCCAGCAGCCCCCGGTTAATCTACAATGAGCAGTTCTTC
TRBV9	13	-	TRBJ1-6	-	CASSVASSSPLHF	TGTGCCAGCAGCGTAGCTTCTAGCTCACCCCTCCACTTT
TRBV5-4	15	-	TRBJ1-3	-	CASSPGERSGNTIYF	TGTGCCAGCTCCCCGGGGGAGAGGTCTGGAAACACCATATATTTT
TRBV4-1	16	-	TRBJ2-1	few	CASSQERSVLNNEQFF	TGCGCCAGCAGCCAAGAACGTTCGGTACTGAACAATGAGCAGTTCTTC
TRBV7-2	13	-	TRBJ1-1	few	CASRYDRNTEAFF	TGTGCCAGCAGATATGACAGGAACACTGAAGCTTTCTTT
TRBV7-9	15	TRBD2	TRBJ2-3	few	CASSLTSGGARTQYF	TGTGCCAGCAGCCTGACTAGCGGGGGGGCCCGGACGCAGTATTTT
TRBV5-4	17	-	TRBJ2-6	few	CASSLGQASSGANVLTF	TGTGCCAGCAGCTTGGGACAGGCTAGCTCTGGGGCCAACGTCCTGACTTTC
TRBV7-2	13	-	TRBJ2-3	few	CASSREQHGTQYF	TGTGCCAGCAGCCGAGAACAGCACGGTACGCAGTATTTT
TRBV11-2	15	-	TRBJ2-7	few	CASTPARDSSYEQYF	TGTGCCAGCACTCCCGCCCGGGACTCAAGTTACGAGCAGTACTTC
TRBV19	15	TRBD1	TRBJ2-2	-	CASSSPEGAGGELFF	TGTGCCAGTAGTAGCCCCGAGGGGGCCGGCGGGGAGCTGTTTTTT
TRBV6-6	17	-	TRBJ2-5	-	CASSLSFSTATKETQYF	TGTGCCAGCAGCCTATCTTTCTCGACAGCAACTAAAGAGACCCAGTACTTC
TRBV7-2	17	-	TRBJ2-3	few	CASSPIGQYWGTDTQYF	TGTGCCAGCAGCCCCATAGGACAGTATTGGGGGACAGATACGCAGTATTTT
TRBV7-9	16	TRBD2	TRBJ2-5	-	CASSLRASGGRETQYF	TGTGCCAGCAGCTTACGTGCTAGCGGGGGCCGAGAGACCCAGTACTTC
TRBV6-5	14	TRBD1	TRBJ2-7	many	CASTRGQGPGEQYF	TGTGCCAGCACCCGGGGACAGGGCCCCGGAGAGCAGTACTTC
TRBV18	15	-	TRBJ2-5	few	CASSTFQGTQETQYF	TGTGCCAGCTCCACTTTCCAAGGAACCCAAGAGACCCAGTACTTC
TRBV7-2	15	-	TRBJ2-2	-	CASSLGSRGAGELFF	TGTGCCAGCAGCTTAGGGAGCAGGGGAGCCGGGGAGCTGTTTTTT
TRBV28	11	-	TRBJ2-7	-	CASTLGYEQYF	TGTGCCAGCACCTTGGGGTACGAGCAGTACTTC
TRBV5-1	13	TRBD1	TRBJ2-5	-	CASSTTGEETQYF	TGCGCCAGCAGCACGACAGGGGAAGAGACCCAGTACTTC
TRBV12-3/TRBV12-4	18	-	TRBJ1-1	-	CASSLAGFRVGSNTEAFF	TGTGCCAGCAGTTTAGCGGGTTTTAGGGTGGGGTCGAACACTGAAGCTTTCTTT
TRBV16	14	-	TRBJ1-5	few	CASSQGRFNQPQHF	TGTGCCAGCAGCCAAGGCCGGTTTAATCAGCCCCAGCATTTT
TRBV7-8	17	TRBD1	TRBJ1-1	-	CASSSRQGQGANTEAFF	TGTGCCAGCAGCTCAAGGCAGGGACAGGGGGCTAACACTGAAGCTTTCTTT
TRBV7-2	11	-	TRBJ2-1	few	CASSLRGEQFF	TGTGCCAGCAGCTTACGCGGGGAGCAGTTCTTC
TRBV4-3	16	TRBD1	TRBJ2-3	few	CASGPVTGAGTDTQYF	TGCGCCAGCGGACCTGTGACAGGGGCGGGGACAGATACGCAGTATTTT
TRBV5-4	15	-	TRBJ2-5	-	CASSLQGGIQETQYF	TGTGCCAGCAGCTTGCAGGGTGGGATACAAGAGACCCAGTACTTC
TRBV24-1	14	-	TRBJ2-3	few	CATSVKGPTDTQYF	TGTGCCACCAGTGTTAAGGGGCCCACAGATACGCAGTATTTT
TRBV12-3/TRBV12-4	17	TRBD2	TRBJ2-3	few	CASSPQTSGGARDTQYF	TGTGCCAGCAGTCCCCAGACTAGCGGGGGGGCCAGAGATACGCAGTATTTT
TRBV7-2	14	-	TRBJ1-2	-	CASSLRGGGYGYTF	TGTGCCAGCAGCTTACGGGGAGGGGGGTACGGCTACACCTTC
TRBV20-1	13	TRBD2	TRBJ2-1	-	CSAPGLPFDEQFF	TGCAGTGCCCCGGGACTACCTTTCGATGAGCAGTTCTTC
TRBV10-3	14	TRBD1	TRBJ1-1	-	CAISGQGLVAEAFF	TGTGCCATCAGTGGACAGGGGCTAGTCGCTGAAGCTTTCTTT
TRBV7-2	14	-	TRBJ1-2	-	CASTPFGGNYGYTF	TGTGCCAGCACCCCTTTTGGGGGTAACTATGGCTACACCTTC
TRBV6-5	14	-	TRBJ1-6	few	CASSYSGFGSPLHF	TGTGCCAGCAGTTACTCCGGGTTCGGTTCACCCCTCCACTTT
TRBV20-1	14	-	TRBJ2-2	-	CSASLGGLTGELFF	TGCAGTGCTAGCCTGGGGGGCCTCACCGGGGAGCTGTTTTTT
TRBV10-3	16	-	TRBJ1-5	few	CAISFGTVTSNQPQHF	TGTGCCATCAGCTTTGGGACGGTAACTAGCAATCAGCCCCAGCATTTT
TRBV6-2/TRBV6-3	14	-	TRBJ1-5	-	CASRPRGYNQPQHF	TGTGCCAGCAGGCCCAGGGGATACAATCAGCCCCAGCATTTT
TRBV20-1	17	TRBD2	TRBJ2-4	few	CSAVGLAGGSAKNIQYF	TGCAGTGCCGTAGGCCTAGCGGGGGGGTCGGCCAAAAACATTCAGTACTTC
TRBV5-6	16	TRBD1	TRBJ2-2	-	CASSLARTGYTGELFF	TGTGCCAGCAGCTTGGCCCGGACAGGGTACACCGGGGAGCTGTTTTTT
TRBV4-2	15	-	TRBJ2-2	-	CASSQEGHSTGELFF	TGTGCCAGCAGCCAAGAAGGACACAGCACCGGGGAGCTGTTTTTT
TRBV12-3/TRBV12-4	14	-	TRBJ2-1	few	CASSLRRIYNEQFF	TGTGCCAGCAGTTTACGCCGGATCTACAATGAGCAGTTCTTC
TRBV3-1	18	TRBD2	TRBJ2-1	many	CASSQEGGLARGVNEQFF	TGTGCCAGCAGCCAAGAGGGGGGACTAGCGAGAGGGGTAAATGAGCAGTTCTTC
TRBV12-3/TRBV12-4	15	TRBD2	TRBJ2-1	few	CASSSNSGGDNEQFF	TGTGCCAGCAGTTCGAATAGCGGGGGGGACAATGAGCAGTTCTTC
TRBV12-3/TRBV12-4	14	-	TRBJ2-3	few	CASSLQESTDTQYF	TGTGCCAGCAGTTTACAGGAGAGCACAGATACGCAGTATTTT
TRBV7-9	12	-	TRBJ2-7	-	CATTRSFYEQYF	TGTGCCACCACCCGCAGTTTCTACGAGCAGTACTTC
TRBV5-1	14	-	TRBJ2-7	medium-sized	CASRHPPTAYEQYF	TGCGCCAGCAGACACCCGCCGACAGCCTACGAGCAGTACTTC
TRBV5-1	16	TRBD2	TRBJ2-1	-	CASSALLAGGHNEQFF	TGCGCCAGCAGCGCCCTTTTAGCGGGGGGCCACAATGAGCAGTTCTTC
TRBV20-1	17	TRBD2	TRBJ2-2	few	CSARGGAGTTISGELFF	TGCAGTGCTAGAGGCGGGGCCGGGACTACGATCTCCGGGGAGCTGTTTTTT
TRBV5-6	11	-	TRBJ1-1	-	CASSSYARTFF	TGTGCCAGCAGCTCCTATGCGCGCACTTTCTTT
TRBV7-2	14	TRBD2	TRBJ2-1	few	CASSLGLAGAPRFF	TGTGCCAGCAGCTTAGGGCTAGCGGGGGCACCTAGGTTCTTC
TRBV6-6	15	-	TRBJ1-1	-	CASSYGSAGHTEAFF	TGTGCCAGCAGTTATGGGTCGGCAGGGCACACTGAAGCTTTCTTT
TRBV5-1	13	-	TRBJ2-2	few	CASSLASPGELFF	TGCGCCAGCAGCTTGGCTAGCCCCGGGGAGCTGTTTTTT
TRBV6-5	16	-	TRBJ1-6	many	CASTPAGTWGQSPLHF	TGTGCCAGCACCCCCGCCGGGACCTGGGGACAATCACCCCTCCACTTT
TRBV5-1	15	-	TRBJ2-3	few	CASSTLSQGPDTQYF	TGCGCCAGCAGCACCCTTAGCCAGGGACCAGATACGCAGTATTTT
TRBV5-1	13	-	TRBJ1-1	-	CASSYRQNTEAFF	TGCGCCAGCAGCTACCGACAGAACACTGAAGCTTTCTTT
TRBV7-7	13	-	TRBJ2-7	-	CASSLELGYEQYF	TGTGCCAGCAGCTTAGAATTGGGGTACGAGCAGTACTTC
TRBV5-1	15	TRBD1	TRBJ1-1	many	CASSSLSGGNTEAFF	TGCGCCAGCAGCTCGCTCTCAGGGGGGAACACTGAAGCTTTCTTT
TRBV5-6	16	-	TRBJ1-1	-	CASSWVSLGRSTEAFF	TGTGCCAGCAGCTGGGTCTCATTGGGGAGGTCCACTGAAGCTTTCTTT
TRBV6-6	17	TRBD1	TRBJ1-5	few	CASTNQGVGVRHQPQHF	TGTGCCAGCACCAACCAGGGGGTGGGGGTGAGGCATCAGCCCCAGCATTTT
TRBV6-6	15	TRBD1	TRBJ1-1	-	CASSNPGQGNTEAFF	TGTGCCAGCAGTAATCCGGGACAGGGGAACACTGAAGCTTTCTTT
TRBV27	12	-	TRBJ2-3	few	CASRVLGDTQYF	TGTGCCAGCAGAGTTTTAGGAGATACGCAGTATTTT
TRBV12-5	18	TRBD1	TRBJ2-2	-	CASAKTGLEVMNTGELFF	TGTGCTAGTGCCAAGACAGGGCTTGAGGTTATGAACACCGGGGAGCTGTTTTTT
TRBV20-1	15	-	TRBJ1-2	few	CSARVGPMGDYGYTF	TGCAGTGCTAGAGTCGGACCGATGGGGGACTATGGCTACACCTTC